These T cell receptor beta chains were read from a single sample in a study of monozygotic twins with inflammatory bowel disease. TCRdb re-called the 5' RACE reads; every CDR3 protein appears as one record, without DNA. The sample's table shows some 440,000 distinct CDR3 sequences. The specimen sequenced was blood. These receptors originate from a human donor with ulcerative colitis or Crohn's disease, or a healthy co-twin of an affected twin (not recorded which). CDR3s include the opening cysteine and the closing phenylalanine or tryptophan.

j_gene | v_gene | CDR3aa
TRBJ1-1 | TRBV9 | CASSGLGMNTEAFF
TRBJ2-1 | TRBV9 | CASSRSGAFYNEQFF
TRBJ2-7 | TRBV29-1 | CSVVGLWGYEQYF
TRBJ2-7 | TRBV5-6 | CASSRPFSGGNEQYF
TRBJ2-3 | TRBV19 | CASSSATSGTDTQYF
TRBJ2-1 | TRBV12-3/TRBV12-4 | CASPPHRGDPSEQFF
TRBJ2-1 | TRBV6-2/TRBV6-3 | CASSFPLAGVNEQFF
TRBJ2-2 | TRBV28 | CASKVLQTGELFF
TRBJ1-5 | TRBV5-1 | CASSEQGDEGQPQHF
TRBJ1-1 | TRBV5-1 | CASAEPGTEAFF
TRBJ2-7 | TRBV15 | CATSRDGTGRYEQYF
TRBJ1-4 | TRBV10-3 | CAKPGPSNEKLFF
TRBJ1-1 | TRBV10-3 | CAISDGRGGTEAFF
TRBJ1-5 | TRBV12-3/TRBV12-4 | CASRDRPNQPQHF
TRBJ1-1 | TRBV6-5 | CASSFSTGSTFF
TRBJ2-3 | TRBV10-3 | CAIGAGASSTDTQYF
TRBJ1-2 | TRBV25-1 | CASSDHAGGKSYGYTF
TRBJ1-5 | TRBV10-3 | CATRDRTDQPQHF
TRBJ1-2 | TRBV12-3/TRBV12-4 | CASSDWGGNNYGYTF
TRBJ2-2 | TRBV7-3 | CASSLLPTAGTGELFF
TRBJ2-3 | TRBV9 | CASSVDGEPDTQYF
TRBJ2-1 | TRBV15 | CATSRVFRTSGSSYNEQFF
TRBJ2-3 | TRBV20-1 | CSAGLGTDTQYF
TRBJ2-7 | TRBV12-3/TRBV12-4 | CASRSTGDYEQYF
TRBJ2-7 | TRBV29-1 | CSVFDTSSYEQYF
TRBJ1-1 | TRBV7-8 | CASSLRGQLNTEAFF
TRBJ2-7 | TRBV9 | CASSLSDRSRYEQYF
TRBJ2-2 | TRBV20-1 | CSARDGTRYTGELFF
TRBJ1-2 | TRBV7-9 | CASSLLGPYGYTF
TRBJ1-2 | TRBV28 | CASSKGQGSNYGYTF